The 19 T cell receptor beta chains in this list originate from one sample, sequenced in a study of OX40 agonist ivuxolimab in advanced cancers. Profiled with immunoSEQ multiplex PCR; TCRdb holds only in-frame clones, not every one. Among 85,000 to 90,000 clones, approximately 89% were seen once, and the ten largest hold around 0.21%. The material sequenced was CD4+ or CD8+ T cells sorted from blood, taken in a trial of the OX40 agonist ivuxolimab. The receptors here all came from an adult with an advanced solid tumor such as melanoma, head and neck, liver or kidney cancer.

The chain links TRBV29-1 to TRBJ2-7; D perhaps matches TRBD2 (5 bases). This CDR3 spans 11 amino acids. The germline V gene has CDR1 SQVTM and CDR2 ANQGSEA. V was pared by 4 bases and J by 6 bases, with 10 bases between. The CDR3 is CSVGEGVEQYF. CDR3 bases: TGCAGCGTTGGCGAGGGAGTCGAGCAGTACTTC.

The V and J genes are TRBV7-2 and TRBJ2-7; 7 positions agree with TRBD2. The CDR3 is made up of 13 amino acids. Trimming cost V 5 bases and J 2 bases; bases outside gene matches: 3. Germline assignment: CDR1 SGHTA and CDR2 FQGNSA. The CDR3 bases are TGTGCCAGCAGCCGGGACTACCCCTACGAGCAGTACTTC. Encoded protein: CASSRDYPYEQYF.

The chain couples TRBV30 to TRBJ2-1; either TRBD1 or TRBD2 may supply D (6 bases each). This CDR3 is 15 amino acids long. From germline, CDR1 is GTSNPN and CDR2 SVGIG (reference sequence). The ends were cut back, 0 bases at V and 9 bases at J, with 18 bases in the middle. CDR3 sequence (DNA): TGTGCCTGGAGTGTACGAGGGGGGATACAAAGTGAGCAGTTCTTC. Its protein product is CAWSVRGGIQSEQFF.

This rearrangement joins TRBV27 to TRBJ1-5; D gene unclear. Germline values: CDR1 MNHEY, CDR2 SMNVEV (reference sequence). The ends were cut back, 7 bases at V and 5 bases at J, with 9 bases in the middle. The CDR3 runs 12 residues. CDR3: CASKGSDQPQHF. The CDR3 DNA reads TGTGCCAGCAAGGGATCGGATCAGCCCCAGCATTTT.

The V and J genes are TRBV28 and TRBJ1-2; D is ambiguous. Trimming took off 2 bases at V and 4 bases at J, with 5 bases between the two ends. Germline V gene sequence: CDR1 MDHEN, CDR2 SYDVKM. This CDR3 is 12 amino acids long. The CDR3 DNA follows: TGTGCCAGCAGTTTAGCAGTCTATGGCTACACCTTC. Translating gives CASSLAVYGYTF.

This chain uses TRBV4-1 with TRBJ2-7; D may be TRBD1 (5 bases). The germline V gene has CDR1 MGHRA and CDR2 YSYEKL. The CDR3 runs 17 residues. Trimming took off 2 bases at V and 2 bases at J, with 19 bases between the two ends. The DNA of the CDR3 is TGCGCCAGCAGCCAACCCTTGACAGCGCTAACCCCCTACGAGCAGTACTTC. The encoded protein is CASSQPLTALTPYEQYF.

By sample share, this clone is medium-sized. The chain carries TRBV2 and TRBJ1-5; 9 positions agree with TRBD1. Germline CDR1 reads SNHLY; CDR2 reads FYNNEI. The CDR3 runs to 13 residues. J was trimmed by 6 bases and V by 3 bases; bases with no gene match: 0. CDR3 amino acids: CASSEDRGQPQHF. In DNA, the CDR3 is TGTGCCAGCAGTGAGGACAGGGGTCAGCCCCAGCATTTT.

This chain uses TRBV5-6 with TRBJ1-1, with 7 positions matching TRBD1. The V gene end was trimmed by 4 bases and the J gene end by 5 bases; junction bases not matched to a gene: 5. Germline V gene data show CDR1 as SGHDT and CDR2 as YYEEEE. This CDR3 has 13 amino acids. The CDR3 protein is CASSITGETEAFF. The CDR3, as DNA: TGTGCCAGCAGCATAACAGGGGAAACTGAAGCTTTCTTT.

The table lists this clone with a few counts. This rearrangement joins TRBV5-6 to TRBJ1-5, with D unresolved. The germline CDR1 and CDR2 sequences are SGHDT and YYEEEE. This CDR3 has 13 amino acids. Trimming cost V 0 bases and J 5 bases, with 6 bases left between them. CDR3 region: CASSLGEDQPQHF. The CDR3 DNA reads TGTGCCAGCAGCTTGGGGGAGGATCAGCCCCAGCATTTT.

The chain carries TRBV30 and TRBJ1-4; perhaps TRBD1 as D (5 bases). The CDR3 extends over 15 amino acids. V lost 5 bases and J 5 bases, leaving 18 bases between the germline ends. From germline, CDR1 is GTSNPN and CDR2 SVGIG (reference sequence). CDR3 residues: CAWGRAQSLNEKLFF. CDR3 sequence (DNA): TGTGCCTGGGGCAGGGCGCAGAGTTTAAATGAAAAACTGTTTTTT.

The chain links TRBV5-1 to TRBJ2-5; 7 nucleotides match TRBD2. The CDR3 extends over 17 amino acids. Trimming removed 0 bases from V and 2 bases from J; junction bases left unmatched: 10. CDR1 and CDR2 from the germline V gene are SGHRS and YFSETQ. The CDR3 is CASSLVYTASGQETQYF. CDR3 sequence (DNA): TGCGCCAGCAGCTTGGTTTATACGGCTAGCGGACAAGAGACCCAGTACTTC.

CDR3 in DNA: TGTGCCAGCAGGAAGGGGGCGGATAATGAAAAACTGTTTTTT. Amino acids: CASRKGADNEKLFF. V is TRBV9 and J is TRBJ1-4; 7 bases line up with TRBD1. V gave up 5 bases and J gave up 4 bases; unmatched junction bases: 5. CDR1 is SGDLS and CDR2 is YYNGEE in the germline V gene. This CDR3 has 14 amino acids.

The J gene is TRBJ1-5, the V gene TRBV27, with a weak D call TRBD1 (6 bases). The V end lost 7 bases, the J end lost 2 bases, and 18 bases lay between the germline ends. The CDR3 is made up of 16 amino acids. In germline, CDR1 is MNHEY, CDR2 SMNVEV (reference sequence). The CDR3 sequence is CASTLNLRQGNQPQHF. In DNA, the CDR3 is TGTGCCAGCACCCTCAATTTGAGACAGGGCAATCAGCCCCAGCATTTT.

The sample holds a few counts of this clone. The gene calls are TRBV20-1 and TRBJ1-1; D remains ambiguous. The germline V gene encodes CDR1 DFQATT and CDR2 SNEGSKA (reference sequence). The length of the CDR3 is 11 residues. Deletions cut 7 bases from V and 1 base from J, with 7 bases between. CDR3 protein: CSGVGNTEAFF. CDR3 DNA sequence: TGCAGTGGGGTGGGGAACACTGAAGCTTTCTTT.

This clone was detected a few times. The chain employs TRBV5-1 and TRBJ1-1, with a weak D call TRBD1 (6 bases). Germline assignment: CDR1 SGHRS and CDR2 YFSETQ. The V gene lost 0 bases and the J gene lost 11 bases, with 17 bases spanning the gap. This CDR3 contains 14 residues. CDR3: CASSLVDWRGSAFF. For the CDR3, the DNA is TGCGCCAGCAGCTTGGTTGATTGGAGGGGGTCTGCTTTCTTT.

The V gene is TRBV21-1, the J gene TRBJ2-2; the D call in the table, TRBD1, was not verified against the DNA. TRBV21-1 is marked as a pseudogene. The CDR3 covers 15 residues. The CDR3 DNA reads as TGTGCCAGCAGCCACGGGACAGGATACACCGGGGAGCTGTTTTTT. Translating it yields CASSHGTGYTGELFF.

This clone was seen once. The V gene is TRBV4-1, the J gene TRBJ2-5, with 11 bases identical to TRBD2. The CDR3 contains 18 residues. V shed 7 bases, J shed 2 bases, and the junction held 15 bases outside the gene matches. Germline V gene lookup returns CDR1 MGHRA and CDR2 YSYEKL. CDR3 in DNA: TGCGCCAGCATTAACGGGGGGTCGACTAGCGGGGAGCAAGAGACCCAGTACTTC. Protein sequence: CASINGGSTSGEQETQYF.

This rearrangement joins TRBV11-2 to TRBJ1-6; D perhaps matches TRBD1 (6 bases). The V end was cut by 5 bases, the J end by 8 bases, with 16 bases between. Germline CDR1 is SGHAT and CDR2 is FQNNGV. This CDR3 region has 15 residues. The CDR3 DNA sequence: TGTGCCAGCAGCCCAAGGGCCTCAGGGGATTCACCCCTCCACTTT. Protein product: CASSPRASGDSPLHF.

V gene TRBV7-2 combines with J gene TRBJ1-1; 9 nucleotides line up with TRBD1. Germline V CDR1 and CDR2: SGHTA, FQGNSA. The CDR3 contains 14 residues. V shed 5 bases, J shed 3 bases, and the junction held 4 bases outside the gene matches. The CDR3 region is CASSRDRDDTEAFF. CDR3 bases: TGTGCCAGCAGCCGGGACAGGGACGACACTGAAGCTTTCTTT.